This T cell receptor beta chain was observed in a study of T cell repertoires in cytomegalovirus infection. Across the study: It was the public TCR beta signatures that indicated both CMV infection and matching HLA type.

The CDR3 runs to 14 residues. With 4 bases removed from V and 5 bases from J, the gap between germline ends came to 14 bases. From germline, CDR1 is SGHTA and CDR2 FQGNSA. This clonotype was observed at least ten times. Each CDR3 protein is one row after TCRdb ran MiXCR on the reads. Of some 600,000 distinct CDR3 sequences listed, approximately 24% are singletons. The sample consisted of CD8+ T cells from PBMCs. The sequence was obtained from a human donor in good health (CMV status not recorded). Some clones in this sample may be carry-over from other donors' samples. The rearrangement links TRBV7-2 to TRBJ2-5, with a possible D match to TRBD2 (6 bases). This CDR3 is CASSSRGRWETQYF. The CDR3 region has the DNA TGTGCCAGCAGCTCTCGTGGGAGGTGGGAGACCCAGTACTTC.